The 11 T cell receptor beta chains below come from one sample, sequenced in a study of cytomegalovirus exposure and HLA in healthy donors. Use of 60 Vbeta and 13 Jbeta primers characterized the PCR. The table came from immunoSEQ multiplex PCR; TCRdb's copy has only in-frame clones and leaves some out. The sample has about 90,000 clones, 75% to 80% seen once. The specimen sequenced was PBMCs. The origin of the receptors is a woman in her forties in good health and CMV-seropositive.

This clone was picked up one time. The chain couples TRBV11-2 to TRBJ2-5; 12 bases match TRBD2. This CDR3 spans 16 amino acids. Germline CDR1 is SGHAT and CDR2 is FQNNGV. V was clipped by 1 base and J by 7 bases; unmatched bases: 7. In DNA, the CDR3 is TGTGCCAGCAGCTTAGGGCTAGCGGGAGGGGAGGCGACCCAGTACTTC. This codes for CASSLGLAGGEATQYF.

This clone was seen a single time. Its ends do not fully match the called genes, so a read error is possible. CDR3 region: CASSVASRQYF. For the CDR3, the DNA is TGTGCCAGCAGCGTAGCTAGCCGACAGTACTTC. This chain uses TRBV7-9 with TRBJ2-7, with D possibly matching TRBD2 (5 bases). CDR1 and CDR2 (germline): SEHNR, FQNEAQ (reference sequence). This CDR3 comprises 11 residues.

Here the CDR3 reads CASSRQGDTEAFF. Written as DNA, the CDR3 is TGTGCCAGCAGTCGACAGGGGGACACTGAAGCTTTCTTT. V gene TRBV6-4 combines with J gene TRBJ1-1, with 9 bases lining up with TRBD1. J gave up 3 bases and V 5 bases, and 1 base lay outside the gene matches. Germline V CDR1 and CDR2: MRHNA, SNTAGT. This CDR3 region has 13 residues.

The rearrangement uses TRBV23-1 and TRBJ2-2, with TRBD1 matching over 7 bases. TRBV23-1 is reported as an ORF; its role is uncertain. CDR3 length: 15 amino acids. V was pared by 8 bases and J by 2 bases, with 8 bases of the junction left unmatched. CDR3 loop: CASQPDRVNTGELFF. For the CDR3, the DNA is TGCGCCAGCCAACCAGACAGGGTTAACACCGGGGAGCTGTTTTTT.

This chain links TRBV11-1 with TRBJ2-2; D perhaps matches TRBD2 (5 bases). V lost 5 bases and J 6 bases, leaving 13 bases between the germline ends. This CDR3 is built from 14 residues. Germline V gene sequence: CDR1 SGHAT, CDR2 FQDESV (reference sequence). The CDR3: CASSRGREAGELFF. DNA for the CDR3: TGTGCCAGCAGCCGCGGGCGAGAAGCCGGGGAGCTGTTTTTT.

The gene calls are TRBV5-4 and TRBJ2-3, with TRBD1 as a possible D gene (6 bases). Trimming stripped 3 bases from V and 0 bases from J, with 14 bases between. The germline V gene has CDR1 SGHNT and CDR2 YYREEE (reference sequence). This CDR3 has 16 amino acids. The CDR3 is CASSSGQQGSTDTQYF. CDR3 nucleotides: TGTGCCAGCAGCTCCGGACAGCAAGGTAGCACAGATACGCAGTATTTT.

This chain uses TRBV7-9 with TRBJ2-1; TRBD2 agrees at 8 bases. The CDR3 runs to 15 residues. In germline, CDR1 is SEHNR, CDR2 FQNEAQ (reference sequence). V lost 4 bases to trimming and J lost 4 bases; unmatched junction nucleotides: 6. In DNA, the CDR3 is TGTGCCAGCAGCTCCACCGGCGGGAGGTACAATGAGCAGTTCTTC. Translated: CASSSTGGRYNEQFF. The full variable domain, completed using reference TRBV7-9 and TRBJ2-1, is DTGVSQNPRHKITKRGQNVTFRCDPISEHNRLYWYRQTLGQGPEFLTYFQNEAQLEKSRLLSDRFSAERPKGSFSTLEIQRTEQGDSAMYLCASSSTGGRYNEQFFGPGTRLTVL.

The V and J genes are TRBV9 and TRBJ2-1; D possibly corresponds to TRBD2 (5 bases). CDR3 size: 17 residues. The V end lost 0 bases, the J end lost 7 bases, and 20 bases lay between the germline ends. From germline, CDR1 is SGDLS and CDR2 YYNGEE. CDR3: CASSVASPPSRRNEQFF. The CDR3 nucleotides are TGTGCCAGCAGCGTAGCTTCTCCCCCTAGCAGAAGGAATGAGCAGTTCTTC.

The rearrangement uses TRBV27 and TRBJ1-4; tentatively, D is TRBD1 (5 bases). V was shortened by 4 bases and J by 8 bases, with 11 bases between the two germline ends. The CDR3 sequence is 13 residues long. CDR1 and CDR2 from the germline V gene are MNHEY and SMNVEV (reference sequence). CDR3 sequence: CASSSQGGEKLFF. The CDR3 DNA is TGTGCCAGCAGTTCCCAGGGTGGGGAAAAACTGTTTTTT.

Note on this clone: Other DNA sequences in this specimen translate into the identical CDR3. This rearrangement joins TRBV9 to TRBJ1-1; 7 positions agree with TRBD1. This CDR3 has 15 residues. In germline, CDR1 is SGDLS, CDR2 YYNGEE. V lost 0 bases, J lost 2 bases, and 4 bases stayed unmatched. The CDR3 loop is CASSVEGALNTEAFF. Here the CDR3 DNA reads TGTGCCAGCAGCGTAGAGGGGGCGTTAAACACTGAAGCTTTCTTT. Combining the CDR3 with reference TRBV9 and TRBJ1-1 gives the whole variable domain DSGVTQTPKHLITATGQRVTLRCSPRSGDLSVYWYQQSLDQGLQFLIQYYNGEERAKGNILERFSAQQFPDLHSELNLSSLELGDSALYFCASSVEGALNTEAFFGQGTRLTVV.

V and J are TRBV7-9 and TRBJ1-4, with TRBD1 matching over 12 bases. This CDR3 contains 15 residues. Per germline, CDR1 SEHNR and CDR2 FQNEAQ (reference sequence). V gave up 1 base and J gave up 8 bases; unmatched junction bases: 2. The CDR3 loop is CASSLDGTGGEKLFF. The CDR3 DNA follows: TGTGCCAGCAGCTTAGATGGGACAGGGGGCGAAAAACTGTTTTTT.